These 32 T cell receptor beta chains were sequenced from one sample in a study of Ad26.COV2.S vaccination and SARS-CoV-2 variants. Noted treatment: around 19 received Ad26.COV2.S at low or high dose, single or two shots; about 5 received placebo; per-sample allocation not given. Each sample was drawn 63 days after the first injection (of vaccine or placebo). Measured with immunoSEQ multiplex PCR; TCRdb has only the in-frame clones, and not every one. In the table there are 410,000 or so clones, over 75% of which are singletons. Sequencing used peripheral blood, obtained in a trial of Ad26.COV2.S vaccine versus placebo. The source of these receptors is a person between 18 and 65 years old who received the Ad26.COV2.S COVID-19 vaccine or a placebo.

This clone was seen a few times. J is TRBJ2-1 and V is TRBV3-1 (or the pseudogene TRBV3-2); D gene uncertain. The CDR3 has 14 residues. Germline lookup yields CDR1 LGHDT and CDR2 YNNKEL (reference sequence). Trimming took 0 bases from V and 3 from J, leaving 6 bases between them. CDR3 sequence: CASSQENNYNEQFF. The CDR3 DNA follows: TGTGCCAGCAGCCAAGAAAACAACTACAATGAGCAGTTCTTC.

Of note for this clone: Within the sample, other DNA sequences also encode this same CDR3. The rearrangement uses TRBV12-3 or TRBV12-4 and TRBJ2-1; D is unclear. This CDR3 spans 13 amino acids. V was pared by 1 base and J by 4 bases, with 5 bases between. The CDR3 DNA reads TGTGCCAGCAGTTTAGGGGTTTACAATGAGCAGTTCTTC. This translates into CASSLGVYNEQFF.

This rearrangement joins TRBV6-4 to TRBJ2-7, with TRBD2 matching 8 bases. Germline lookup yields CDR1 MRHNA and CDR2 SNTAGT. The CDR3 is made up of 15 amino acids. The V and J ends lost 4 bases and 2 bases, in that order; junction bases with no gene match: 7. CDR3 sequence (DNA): TGTGCCAGCAGTGCTATGGCGGGAGGACCCTACGAGCAGTACTTC. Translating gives CASSAMAGGPYEQYF.

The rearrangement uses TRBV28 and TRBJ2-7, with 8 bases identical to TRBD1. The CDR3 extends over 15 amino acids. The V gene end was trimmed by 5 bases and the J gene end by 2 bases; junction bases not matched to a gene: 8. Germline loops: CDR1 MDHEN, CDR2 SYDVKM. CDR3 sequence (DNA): TGTGCCAGCAGTAACGGACAGGGCCCCCCCTACGAGCAGTACTTC. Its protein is CASSNGQGPPYEQYF.

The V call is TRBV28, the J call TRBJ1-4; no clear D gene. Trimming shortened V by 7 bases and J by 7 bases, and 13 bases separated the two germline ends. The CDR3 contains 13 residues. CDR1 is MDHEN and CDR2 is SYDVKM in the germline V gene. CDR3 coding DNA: TGTGCCAGCAAAATAGGCCCGGTTGAAAAACTGTTTTTT. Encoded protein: CASKIGPVEKLFF.

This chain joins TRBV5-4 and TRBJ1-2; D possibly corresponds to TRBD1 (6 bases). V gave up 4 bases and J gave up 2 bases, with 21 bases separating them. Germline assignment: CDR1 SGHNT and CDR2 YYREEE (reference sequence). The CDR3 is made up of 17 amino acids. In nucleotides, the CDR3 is TGTGCCAGCAGCCCCCCTCCGGCGGGGGGCTCCAACTATGGCTACACCTTC. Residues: CASSPPPAGGSNYGYTF.

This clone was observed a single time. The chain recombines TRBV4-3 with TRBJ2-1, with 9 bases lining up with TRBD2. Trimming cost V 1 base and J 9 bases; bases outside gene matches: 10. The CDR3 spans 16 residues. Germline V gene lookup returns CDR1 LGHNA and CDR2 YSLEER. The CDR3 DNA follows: TGCGCCAGCAGCCAAGTCGCGGGAGGGCCTTATAGTGAGCAGTTCTTC. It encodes CASSQVAGGPYSEQFF.

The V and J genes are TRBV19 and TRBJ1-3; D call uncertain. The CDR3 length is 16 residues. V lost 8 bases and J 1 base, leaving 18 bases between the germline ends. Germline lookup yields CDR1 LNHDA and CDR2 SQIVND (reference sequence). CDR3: CASQDIDIGSGNTIYF. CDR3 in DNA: TGTGCCAGTCAGGATATCGACATTGGGTCTGGAAACACCATATATTTT.

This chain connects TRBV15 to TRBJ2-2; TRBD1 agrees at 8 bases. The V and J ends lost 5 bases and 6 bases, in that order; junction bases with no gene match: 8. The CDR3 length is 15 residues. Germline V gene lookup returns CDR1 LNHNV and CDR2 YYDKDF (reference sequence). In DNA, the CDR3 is TGTGCCACCAGCCCACGGACAGGGTGGGCCGGGGAGCTGTTTTTT. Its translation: CATSPRTGWAGELFF.

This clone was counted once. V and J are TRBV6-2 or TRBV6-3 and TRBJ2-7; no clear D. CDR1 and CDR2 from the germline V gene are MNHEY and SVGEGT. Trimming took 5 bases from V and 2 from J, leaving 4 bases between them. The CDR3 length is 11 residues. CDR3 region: CASSTPYEQYF. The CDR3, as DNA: TGTGCCAGCAGTACCCCCTACGAGCAGTACTTC.

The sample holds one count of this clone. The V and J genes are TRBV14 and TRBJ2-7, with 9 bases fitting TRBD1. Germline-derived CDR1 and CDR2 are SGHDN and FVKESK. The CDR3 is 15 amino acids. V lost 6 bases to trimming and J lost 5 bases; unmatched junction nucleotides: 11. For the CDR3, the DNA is TGTGCCAGCAGGAGGACAGGGGATCGTTACCACGAGCAGTACTTC. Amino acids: CASRRTGDRYHEQYF.

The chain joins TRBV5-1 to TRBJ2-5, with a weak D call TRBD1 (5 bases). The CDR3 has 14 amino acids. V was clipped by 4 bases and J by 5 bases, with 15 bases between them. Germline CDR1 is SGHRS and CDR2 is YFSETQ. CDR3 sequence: CASSARTPMETQYF. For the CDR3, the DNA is TGCGCCAGCAGCGCGCGGACACCCATGGAGACCCAGTACTTC.

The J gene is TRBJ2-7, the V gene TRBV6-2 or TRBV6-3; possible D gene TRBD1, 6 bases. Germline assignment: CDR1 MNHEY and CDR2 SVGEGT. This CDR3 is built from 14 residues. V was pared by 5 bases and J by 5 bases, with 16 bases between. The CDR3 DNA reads TGTGCCAGCAGTCCAGCTTGGGGGCGGAACGAGCAGTACTTC. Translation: CASSPAWGRNEQYF.

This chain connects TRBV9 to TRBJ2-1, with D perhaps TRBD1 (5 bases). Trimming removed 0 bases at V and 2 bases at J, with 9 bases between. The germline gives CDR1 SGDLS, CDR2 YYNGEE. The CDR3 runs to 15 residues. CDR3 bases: TGTGCCAGCAGCGTAGCTGACAGAACCTACAATGAGCAGTTCTTC. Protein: CASSVADRTYNEQFF.

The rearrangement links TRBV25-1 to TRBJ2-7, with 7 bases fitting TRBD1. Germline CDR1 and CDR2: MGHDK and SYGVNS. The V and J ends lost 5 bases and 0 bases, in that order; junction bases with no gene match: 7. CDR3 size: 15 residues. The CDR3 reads CASSLPGTASYEQYF. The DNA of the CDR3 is TGTGCCAGCAGTCTCCCCGGGACAGCCTCCTACGAGCAGTACTTC.

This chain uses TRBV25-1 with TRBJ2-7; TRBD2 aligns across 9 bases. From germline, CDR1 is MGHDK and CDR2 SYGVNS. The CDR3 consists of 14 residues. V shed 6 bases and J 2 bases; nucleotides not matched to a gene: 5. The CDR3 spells CASSLSGSTYEQYF. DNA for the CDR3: TGTGCCAGCAGCCTTAGCGGGAGCACCTACGAGCAGTACTTC.

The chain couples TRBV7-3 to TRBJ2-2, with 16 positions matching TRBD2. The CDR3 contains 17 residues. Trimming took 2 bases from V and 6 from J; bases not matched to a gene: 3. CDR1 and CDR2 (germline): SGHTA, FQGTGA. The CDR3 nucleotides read TGTGCCAGCAGCTTAGCCGGGACTAGCGGGAGGGCCGGGGAGCTGTTTTTT. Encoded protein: CASSLAGTSGRAGELFF.

The CDR3 loop reads CASSPGPGFYEQYF. In DNA form, the CDR3 reads TGTGCCAGCAGCCCCGGGCCTGGGTTTTACGAGCAGTACTTC. This chain connects TRBV5-4 to TRBJ2-7; D is ambiguous. The V gene's germline CDR1 is SGHNT and CDR2 YYREEE (reference sequence). The CDR3 loop spans 14 amino acids. Trimming shortened V by 4 bases and J by 4 bases, and 15 bases separated the two germline ends. The complete variable domain, with remaining parts taken from reference TRBV5-4 and TRBJ2-7, reads ETGVTQSPTHLIKTRGQQVTLRCSSQSGHNTVSWYQQALGQGPQFIFQYYREEENGRGNFPPRFSGLQFPNYSSELNVNALELDDSALYLCASSPGPGFYEQYFGPGTRLTVT.

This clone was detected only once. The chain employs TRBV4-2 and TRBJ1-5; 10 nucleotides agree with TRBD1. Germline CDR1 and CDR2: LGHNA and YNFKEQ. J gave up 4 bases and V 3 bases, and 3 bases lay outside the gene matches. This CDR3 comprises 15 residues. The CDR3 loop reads CASSHGDRGNQPQHF. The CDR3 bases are TGTGCCAGCAGCCATGGGGACAGGGGTAATCAGCCCCAGCATTTT.

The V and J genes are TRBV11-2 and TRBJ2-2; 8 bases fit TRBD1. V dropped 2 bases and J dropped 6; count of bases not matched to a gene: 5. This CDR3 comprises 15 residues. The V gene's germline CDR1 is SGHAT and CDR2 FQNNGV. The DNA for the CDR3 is TGTGCCAGCAGCTTACAGGGGGCCTCTCCCGGGGAGCTGTTTTTT. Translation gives CASSLQGASPGELFF. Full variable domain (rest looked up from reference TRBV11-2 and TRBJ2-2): EAGVAQSPRYKIIEKRQSVAFWCNPISGHATLYWYQQILGQGPKLLIQFQNNGVVDDSQLPKDRFSAERLKGVDSTLKIQPAKLEDSAVYLCASSLQGASPGELFFGEGSRLTVL.

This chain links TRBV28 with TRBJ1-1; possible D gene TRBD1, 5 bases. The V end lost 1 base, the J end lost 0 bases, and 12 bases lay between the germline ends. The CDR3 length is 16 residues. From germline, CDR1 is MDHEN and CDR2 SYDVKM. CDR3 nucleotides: TGTGCCAGCAGTTTATCTGTGGAGGGGCTGAACACTGAAGCTTTCTTT. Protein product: CASSLSVEGLNTEAFF.

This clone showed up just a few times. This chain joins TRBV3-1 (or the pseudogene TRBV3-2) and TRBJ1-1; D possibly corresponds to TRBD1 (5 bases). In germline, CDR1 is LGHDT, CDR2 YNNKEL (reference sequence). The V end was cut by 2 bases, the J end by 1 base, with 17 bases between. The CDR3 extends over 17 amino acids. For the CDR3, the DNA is TGTGCCAGCAGCCAAACGGGACCCCTCATCTGGAACACTGAAGCTTTCTTT. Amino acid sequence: CASSQTGPLIWNTEAFF.

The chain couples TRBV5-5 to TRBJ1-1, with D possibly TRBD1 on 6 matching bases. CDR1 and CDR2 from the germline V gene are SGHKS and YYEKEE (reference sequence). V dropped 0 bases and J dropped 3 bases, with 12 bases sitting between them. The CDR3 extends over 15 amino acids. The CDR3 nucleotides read TGTGCCAGCAGCTTGGAAGGGGGGCGGTACACTGAAGCTTTCTTT. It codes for CASSLEGGRYTEAFF.

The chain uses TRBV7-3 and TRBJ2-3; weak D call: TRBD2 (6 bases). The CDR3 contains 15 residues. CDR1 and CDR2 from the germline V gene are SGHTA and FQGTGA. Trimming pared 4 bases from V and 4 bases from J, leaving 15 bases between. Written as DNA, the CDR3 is TGTGCCAGCAGCTCTGCGGGGTCTCGGGCAGATACGCAGTATTTT. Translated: CASSSAGSRADTQYF.

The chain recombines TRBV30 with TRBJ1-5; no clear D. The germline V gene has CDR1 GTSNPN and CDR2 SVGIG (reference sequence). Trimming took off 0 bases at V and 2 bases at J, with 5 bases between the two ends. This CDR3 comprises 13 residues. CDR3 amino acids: CAWSVEGNQPQHF. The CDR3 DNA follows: TGTGCCTGGAGTGTGGAAGGCAATCAGCCCCAGCATTTT.

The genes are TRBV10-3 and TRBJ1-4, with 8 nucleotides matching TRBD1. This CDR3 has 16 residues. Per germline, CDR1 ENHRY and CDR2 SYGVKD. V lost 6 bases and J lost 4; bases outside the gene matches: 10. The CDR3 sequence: CAISPGTGGSNEKLFF. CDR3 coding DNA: TGTGCCATCAGCCCAGGGACAGGCGGAAGTAATGAAAAACTGTTTTTT.

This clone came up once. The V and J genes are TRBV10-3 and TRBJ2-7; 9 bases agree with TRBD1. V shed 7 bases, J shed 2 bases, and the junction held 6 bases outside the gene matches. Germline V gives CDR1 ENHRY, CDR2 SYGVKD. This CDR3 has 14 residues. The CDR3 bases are TGTGCCATCACCATGACAGGGGGAACCTACGAGCAGTACTTC. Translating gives CAITMTGGTYEQYF.

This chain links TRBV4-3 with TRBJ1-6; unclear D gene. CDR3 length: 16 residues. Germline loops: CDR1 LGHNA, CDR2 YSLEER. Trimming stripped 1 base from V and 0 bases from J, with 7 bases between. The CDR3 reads CASSQGRNSYNSPLHF. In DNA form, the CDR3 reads TGCGCCAGCAGCCAAGGAAGGAACTCCTATAATTCACCCCTCCACTTT.

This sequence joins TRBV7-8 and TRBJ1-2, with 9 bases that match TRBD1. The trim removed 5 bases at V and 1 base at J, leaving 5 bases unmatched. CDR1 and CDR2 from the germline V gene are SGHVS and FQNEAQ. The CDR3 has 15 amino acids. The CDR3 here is CASSPRDRVNYGYTF. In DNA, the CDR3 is TGTGCCAGCAGCCCCAGGGACAGGGTTAACTATGGCTACACCTTC.

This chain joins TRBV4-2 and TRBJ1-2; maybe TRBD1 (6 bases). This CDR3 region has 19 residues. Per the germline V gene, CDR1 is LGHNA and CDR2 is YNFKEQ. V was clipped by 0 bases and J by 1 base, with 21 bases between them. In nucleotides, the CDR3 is TGTGCCAGCAGCCAAGATTTGGGTGGGGGGGCCTTTATTAACTATGGCTACACCTTC. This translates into CASSQDLGGGAFINYGYTF.

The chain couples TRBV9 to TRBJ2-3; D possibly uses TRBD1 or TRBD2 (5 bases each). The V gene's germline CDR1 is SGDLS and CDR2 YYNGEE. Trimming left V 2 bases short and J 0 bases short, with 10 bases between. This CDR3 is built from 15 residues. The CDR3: CASSVGVSSTDTQYF. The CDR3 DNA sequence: TGTGCCAGCAGCGTGGGGGTCTCCAGCACAGATACGCAGTATTTT.

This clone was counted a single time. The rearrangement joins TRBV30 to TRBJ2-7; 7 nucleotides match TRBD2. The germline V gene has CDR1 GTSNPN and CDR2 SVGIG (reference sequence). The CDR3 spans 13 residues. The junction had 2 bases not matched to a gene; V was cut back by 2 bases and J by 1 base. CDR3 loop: CAWSRGLSYEQYF. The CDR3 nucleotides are TGTGCCTGGAGTAGGGGACTATCCTACGAGCAGTACTTC.